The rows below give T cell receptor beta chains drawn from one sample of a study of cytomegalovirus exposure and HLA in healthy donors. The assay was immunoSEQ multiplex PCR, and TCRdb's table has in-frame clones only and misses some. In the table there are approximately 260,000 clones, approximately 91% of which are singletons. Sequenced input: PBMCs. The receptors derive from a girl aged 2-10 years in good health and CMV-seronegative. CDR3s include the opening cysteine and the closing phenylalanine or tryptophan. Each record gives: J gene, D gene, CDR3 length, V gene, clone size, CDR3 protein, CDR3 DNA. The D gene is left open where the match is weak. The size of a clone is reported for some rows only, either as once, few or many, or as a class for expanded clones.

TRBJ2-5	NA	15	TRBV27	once	CASSPTQAGVGTQYF	TGTGCCAGCAGTCCCACCCAGGCCGGGGTGGGGACCCAGTACTTC
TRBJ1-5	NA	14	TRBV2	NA	CASSEFVSPQPQHF	TGTGCCAGCAGTGAATTCGTCAGTCCTCAGCCCCAGCATTTT
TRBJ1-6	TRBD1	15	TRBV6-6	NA	CASSYSGQDHSPLHF	TGTGCCAGCAGTTACTCGGGACAGGATCATTCACCCCTCCACTTT
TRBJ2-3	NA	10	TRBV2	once	CASNRDTQYF	TGTGCCAGCAATAGAGATACGCAGTATTTT
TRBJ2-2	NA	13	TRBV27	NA	CASSLWGAGELFF	TGTGCCAGCAGTTTATGGGGGGCCGGGGAGCTGTTTTTT
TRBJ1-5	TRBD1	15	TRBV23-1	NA	CASRGTGGLNQPQHF	TGCGCCAGCAGGGGAACAGGGGGACTAAATCAGCCCCAGCATTTT
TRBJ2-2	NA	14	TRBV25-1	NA	CASSGETNTGELFF	TGTGCCAGCAGTGGAGAAACGAACACCGGGGAGCTGTTTTTT
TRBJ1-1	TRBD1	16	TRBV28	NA	CASSTDRGYMNTEAFF	TGTGCCAGCAGCACAGACAGGGGGTACATGAACACTGAAGCTTTCTTT
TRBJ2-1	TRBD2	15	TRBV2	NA	CASLSGRAPYNEQFF	TGTGCCAGCCTTTCCGGGAGGGCCCCTTACAATGAGCAGTTCTTC
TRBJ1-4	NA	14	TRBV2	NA	CASSEYRGNEKLFF	TGTGCCAGCAGTGAATATAGGGGGAATGAAAAACTGTTTTTT
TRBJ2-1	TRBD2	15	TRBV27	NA	CASEPGGRASGEQFF	TGTGCCAGTGAGCCGGGCGGGAGGGCCAGTGGTGAGCAGTTCTTC
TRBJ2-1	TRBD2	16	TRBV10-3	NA	CAISGGGRALYNEQFF	TGTGCCATCAGTGGGGGCGGGAGGGCCCTCTACAATGAGCAGTTCTTC
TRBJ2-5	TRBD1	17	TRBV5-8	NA	CASSLGGQGAMGETQYF	TGTGCCAGCAGCTTGGGGGGACAGGGGGCTATGGGAGAGACCCAGTACTTC
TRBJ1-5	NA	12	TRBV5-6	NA	CASSLEGEPQHF	TGTGCCAGCAGCTTGGAGGGGGAGCCCCAGCATTTT
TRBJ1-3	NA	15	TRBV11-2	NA	CASSLAGDPGNTIYF	TGTGCCAGCAGCTTGGCAGGGGATCCTGGAAACACCATATATTTT
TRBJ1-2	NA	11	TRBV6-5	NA	CASSYLDTETF	TGTGCCAGCAGTTACCTGGACACGGAGACCTTC